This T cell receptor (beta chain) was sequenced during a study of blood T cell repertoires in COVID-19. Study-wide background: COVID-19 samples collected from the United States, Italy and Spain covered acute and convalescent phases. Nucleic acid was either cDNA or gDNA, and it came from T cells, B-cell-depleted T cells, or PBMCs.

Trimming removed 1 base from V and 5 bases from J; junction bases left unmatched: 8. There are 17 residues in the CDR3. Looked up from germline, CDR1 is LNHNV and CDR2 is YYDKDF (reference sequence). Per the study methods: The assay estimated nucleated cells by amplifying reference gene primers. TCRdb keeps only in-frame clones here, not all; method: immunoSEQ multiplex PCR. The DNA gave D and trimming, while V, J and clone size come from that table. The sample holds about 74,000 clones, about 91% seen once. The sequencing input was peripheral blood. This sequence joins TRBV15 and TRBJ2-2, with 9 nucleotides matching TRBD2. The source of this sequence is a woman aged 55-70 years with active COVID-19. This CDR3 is CATSRVGGGRGTGELFF. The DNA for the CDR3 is TGTGCCACCAGCAGAGTCGGTGGCGGGAGGGGTACCGGGGAGCTGTTTTTT.